This T cell receptor beta chain is drawn from a study of PD-L1 blockade in urothelial cancer. General study results and limits: Lower pretreatment blood TCR clonality, under the median, predicted better survival, researchers reported.

The protocol was immunoSEQ multiplex PCR, while the TCRdb copy is restricted to in-frame clones and leaves out a portion. In the table there are 40,000 to 55,000 clones, roughly nine tenths of which are singletons. As regards this clone: As yet, its antigen is unknown.

V lost 8 bases to trimming and J lost 2 bases, with 12 bases between them. This CDR3 comprises 13 residues. Per the germline V gene, CDR1 is SNHLY and CDR2 is FYNNEI. As for time point: peripheral blood 6 weeks after treatment start. Source: PBMCs, taken around atezolizumab (anti-PD-L1) treatment. This clonotype was obtained from a man aged 70-80 years with urothelial cancer. The chain uses TRBV2 and TRBJ2-5; D gene unclear. The CDR3 region has the DNA TGTGCCAGCTCCCAGTCCCATCAAGAGACCCAGTACTTC. Its protein is CASSQSHQETQYF.